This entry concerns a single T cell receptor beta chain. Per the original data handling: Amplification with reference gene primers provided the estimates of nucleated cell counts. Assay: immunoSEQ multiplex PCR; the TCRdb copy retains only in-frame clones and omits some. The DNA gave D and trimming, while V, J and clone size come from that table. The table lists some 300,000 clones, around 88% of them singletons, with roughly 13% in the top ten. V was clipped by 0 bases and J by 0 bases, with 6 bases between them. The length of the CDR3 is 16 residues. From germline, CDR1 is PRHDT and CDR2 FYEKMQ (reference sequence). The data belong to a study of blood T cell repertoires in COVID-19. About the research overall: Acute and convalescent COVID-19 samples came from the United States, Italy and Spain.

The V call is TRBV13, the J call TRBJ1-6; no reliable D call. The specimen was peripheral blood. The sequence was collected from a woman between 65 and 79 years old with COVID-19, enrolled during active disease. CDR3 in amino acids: CASSLGQSSYNSPLHF. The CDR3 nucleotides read TGTGCCAGCAGCTTAGGACAGAGCTCCTATAATTCACCCCTCCACTTT.